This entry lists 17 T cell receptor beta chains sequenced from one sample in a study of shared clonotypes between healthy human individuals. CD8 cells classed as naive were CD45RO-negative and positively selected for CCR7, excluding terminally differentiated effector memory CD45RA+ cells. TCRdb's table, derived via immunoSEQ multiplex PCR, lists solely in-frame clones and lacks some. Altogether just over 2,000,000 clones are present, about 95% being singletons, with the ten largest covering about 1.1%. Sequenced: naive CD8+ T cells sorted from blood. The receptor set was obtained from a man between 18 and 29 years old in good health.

The CDR3 loop is CASRYRVGGTYEQYF. The CDR3, as DNA: TGTGCCAGCAGGTACAGGGTCGGGGGTACCTACGAGCAGTACTTC. V is TRBV27 and J is TRBJ2-7; either TRBD1 or TRBD2 may supply D (6 bases each). CDR3 length equals 15 residues. Germline V gene data show CDR1 as MNHEY and CDR2 as SMNVEV (reference sequence). V lost 6 bases and J lost 2, with 17 bases in between.

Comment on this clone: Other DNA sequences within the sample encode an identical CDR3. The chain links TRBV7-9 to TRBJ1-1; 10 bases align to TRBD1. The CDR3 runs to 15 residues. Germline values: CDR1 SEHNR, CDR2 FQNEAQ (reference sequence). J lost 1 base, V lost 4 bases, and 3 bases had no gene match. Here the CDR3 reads CASSSRDRGNTEAFF. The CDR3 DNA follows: TGTGCCAGCAGCTCCCGGGACAGGGGGAACACTGAAGCTTTCTTT.

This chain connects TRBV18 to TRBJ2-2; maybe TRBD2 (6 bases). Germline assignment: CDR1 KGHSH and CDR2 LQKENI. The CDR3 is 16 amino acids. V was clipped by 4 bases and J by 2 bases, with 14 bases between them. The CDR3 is CASSRYRDFNTGELFF. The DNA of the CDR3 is TGTGCCAGCTCACGTTACCGGGACTTTAACACCGGGGAGCTGTTTTTT.

CDR3 protein: CASRLANRDKPNYGYTF. For the CDR3, the DNA is TGTGCAAGTCGCTTAGCAAACAGGGACAAGCCTAACTATGGCTACACCTTC. The chain combines TRBV12-2 with TRBJ1-2; the D segment call TRBD1 is taken from the table without a DNA check. TRBV12-2 is a known pseudogene. The CDR3 totals 17 residues.

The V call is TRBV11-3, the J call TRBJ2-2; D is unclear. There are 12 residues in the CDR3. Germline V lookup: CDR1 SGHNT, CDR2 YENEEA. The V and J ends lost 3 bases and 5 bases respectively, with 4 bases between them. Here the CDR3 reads CASSFYTGELFF. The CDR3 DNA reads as TGTGCCAGCAGCTTTTATACCGGGGAGCTGTTTTTT.

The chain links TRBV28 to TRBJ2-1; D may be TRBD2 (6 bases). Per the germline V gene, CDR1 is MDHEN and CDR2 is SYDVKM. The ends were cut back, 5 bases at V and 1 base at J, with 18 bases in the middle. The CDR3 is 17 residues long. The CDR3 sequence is CASSNSLGGGSYNEQFF. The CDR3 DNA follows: TGTGCCAGCAGTAATTCTTTAGGTGGGGGGTCCTACAATGAGCAGTTCTTC.

CDR3 in amino acids: CASSFYGANVLTF. CDR3 in DNA: TGTGCCAGCAGCTTCTACGGGGCCAACGTCCTGACTTTC. The chain is built from TRBV5-4 and TRBJ2-6; no clear D. The CDR3 sequence is 13 residues long. The ends were cut back, 2 bases at V and 4 bases at J, with 4 bases in the middle. CDR1 SGHNT and CDR2 YYREEE come from the germline V gene (reference sequence).

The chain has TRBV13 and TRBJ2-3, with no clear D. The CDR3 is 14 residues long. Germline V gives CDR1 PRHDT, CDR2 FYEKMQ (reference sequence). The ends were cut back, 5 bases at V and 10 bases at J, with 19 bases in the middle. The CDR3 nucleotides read TGTGCCAGCAGCAACCGGGCCACTACTCCTGCGCAGTATTTT. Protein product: CASSNRATTPAQYF.

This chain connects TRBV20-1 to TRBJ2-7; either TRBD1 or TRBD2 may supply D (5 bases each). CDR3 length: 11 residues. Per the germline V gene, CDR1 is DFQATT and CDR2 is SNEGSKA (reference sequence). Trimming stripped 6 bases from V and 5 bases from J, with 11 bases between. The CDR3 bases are TGCAGTGCCGATCGGGGCAACGAGCAGTACTTC. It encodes CSADRGNEQYF.

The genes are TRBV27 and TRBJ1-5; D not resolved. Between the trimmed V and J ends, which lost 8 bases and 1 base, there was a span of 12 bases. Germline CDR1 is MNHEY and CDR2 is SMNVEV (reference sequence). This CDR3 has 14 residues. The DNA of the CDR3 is TGTGCCAGCGGTTATCTGGGGAGCAATCAGCCCCAGCATTTT. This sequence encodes CASGYLGSNQPQHF.

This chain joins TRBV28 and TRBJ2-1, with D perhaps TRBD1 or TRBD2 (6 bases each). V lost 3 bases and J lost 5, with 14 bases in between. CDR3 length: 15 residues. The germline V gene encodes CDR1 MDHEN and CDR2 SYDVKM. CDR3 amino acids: CASSFRGHQDNEQFF. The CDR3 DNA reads TGTGCCAGCAGTTTTCGGGGGCACCAAGACAATGAGCAGTTCTTC.

The CDR3, as DNA: TGTGCCAGCAGCTTTCATAGCGTCCCCCCCTACAATGAGCAGTTCTTC. Encoded protein: CASSFHSVPPYNEQFF. This rearrangement joins TRBV11-2 to TRBJ2-1, with D perhaps matching TRBD2 (5 bases). Trimming removed 3 bases from V and 2 bases from J, with 14 bases in between. Germline-derived CDR1 and CDR2 are SGHAT and FQNNGV. The length of the CDR3 is 16 residues. Together with reference TRBV11-2 and TRBJ2-1, the CDR3 gives the full variable domain: EAGVAQSPRYKIIEKRQSVAFWCNPISGHATLYWYQQILGQGPKLLIQFQNNGVVDDSQLPKDRFSAERLKGVDSTLKIQPAKLEDSAVYLCASSFHSVPPYNEQFFGPGTRLTVL.

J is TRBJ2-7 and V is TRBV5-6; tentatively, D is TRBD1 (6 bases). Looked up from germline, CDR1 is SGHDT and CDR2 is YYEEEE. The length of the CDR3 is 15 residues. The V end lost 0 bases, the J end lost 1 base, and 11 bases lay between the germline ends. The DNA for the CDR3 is TGTGCCAGCAGCTTGGAGGGGACATCGTCCTACGAGCAGTACTTC. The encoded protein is CASSLEGTSSYEQYF.

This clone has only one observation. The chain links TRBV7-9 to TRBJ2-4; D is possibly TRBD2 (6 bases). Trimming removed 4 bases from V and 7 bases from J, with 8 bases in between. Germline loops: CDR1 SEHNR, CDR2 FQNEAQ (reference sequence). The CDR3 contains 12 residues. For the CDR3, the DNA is TGTGCCAGCAGCTGGGGGGAGAACATTCAGTACTTC. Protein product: CASSWGENIQYF.

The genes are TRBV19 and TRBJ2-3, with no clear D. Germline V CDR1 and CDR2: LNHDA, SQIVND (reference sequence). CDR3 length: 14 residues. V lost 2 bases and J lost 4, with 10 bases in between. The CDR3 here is CASSIYRVADTQYF. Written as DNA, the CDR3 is TGTGCCAGTAGTATATATCGAGTAGCAGATACGCAGTATTTT.

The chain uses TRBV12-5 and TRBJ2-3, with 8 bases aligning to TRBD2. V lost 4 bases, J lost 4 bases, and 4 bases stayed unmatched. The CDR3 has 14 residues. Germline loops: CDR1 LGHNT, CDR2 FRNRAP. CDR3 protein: CASGSGLVADTQYF. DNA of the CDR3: TGTGCTAGTGGTTCGGGACTAGTGGCAGATACGCAGTATTTT.

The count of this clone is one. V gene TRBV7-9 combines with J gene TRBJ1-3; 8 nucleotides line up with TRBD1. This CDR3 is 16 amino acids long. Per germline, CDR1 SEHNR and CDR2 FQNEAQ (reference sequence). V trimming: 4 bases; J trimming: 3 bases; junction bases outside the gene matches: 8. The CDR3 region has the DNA TGTGCCAGCAGCTCGCTGGACAGGGATAATGGAAACACCATATATTTT. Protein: CASSSLDRDNGNTIYF.